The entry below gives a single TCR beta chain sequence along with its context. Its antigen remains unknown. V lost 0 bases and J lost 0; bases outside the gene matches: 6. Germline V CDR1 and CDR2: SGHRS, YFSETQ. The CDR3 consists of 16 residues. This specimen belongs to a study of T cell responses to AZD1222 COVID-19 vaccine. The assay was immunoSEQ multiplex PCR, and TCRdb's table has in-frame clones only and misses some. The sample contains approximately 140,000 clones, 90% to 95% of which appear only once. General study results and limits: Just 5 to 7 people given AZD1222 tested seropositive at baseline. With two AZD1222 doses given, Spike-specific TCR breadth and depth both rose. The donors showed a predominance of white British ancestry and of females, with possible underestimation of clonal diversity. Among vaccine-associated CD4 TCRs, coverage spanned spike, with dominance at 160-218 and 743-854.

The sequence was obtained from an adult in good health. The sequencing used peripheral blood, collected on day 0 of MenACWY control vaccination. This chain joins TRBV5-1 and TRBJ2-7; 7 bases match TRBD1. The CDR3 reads CASSLDPGTASYEQYF. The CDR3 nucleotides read TGCGCCAGCAGCTTGGATCCCGGGACAGCCTCCTACGAGCAGTACTTC.